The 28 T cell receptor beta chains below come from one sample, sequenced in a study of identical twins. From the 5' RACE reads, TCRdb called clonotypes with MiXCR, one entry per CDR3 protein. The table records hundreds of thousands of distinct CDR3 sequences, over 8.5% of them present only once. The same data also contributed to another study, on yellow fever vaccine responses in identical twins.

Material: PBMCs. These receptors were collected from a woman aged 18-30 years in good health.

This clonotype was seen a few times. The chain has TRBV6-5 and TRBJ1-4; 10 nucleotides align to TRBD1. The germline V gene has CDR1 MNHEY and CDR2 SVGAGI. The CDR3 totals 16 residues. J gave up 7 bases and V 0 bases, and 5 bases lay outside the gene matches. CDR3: CASSYSTRDRGEKLFF. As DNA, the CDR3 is TGTGCCAGCAGTTACTCCACCAGGGACAGGGGTGAAAAACTGTTTTTT.

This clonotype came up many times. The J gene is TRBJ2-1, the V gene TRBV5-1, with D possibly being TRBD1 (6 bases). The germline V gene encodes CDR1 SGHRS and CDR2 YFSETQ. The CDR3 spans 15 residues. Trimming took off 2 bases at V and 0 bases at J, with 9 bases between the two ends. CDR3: CASSLVGGSYNEQFF. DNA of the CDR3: TGCGCCAGCAGCTTAGTAGGGGGCTCCTACAATGAGCAGTTCTTC.

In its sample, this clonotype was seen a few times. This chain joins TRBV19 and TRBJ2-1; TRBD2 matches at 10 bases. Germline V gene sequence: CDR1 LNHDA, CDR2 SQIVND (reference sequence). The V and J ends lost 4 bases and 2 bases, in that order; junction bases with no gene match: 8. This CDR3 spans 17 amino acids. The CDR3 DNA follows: TGTGCCAGTAGTAGGGGACCGGGACTAGCGCCCTACAATGAGCAGTTCTTC. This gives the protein CASSRGPGLAPYNEQFF.

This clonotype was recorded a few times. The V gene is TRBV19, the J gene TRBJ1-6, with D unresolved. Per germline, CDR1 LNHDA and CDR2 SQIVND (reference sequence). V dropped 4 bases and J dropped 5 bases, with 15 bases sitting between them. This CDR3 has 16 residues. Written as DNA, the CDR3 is TGTGCCAGTAGTAACCGGGCCCCTGGAGATAATTCACCCCTCCACTTT. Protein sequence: CASSNRAPGDNSPLHF.

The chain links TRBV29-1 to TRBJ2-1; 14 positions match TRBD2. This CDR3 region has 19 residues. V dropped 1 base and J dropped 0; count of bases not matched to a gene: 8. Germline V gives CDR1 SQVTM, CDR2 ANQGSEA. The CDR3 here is CSVEAGLAGETSSYNEQFF. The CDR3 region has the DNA TGCAGCGTTGAAGCGGGACTAGCGGGAGAGACGAGCTCCTACAATGAGCAGTTCTTC.

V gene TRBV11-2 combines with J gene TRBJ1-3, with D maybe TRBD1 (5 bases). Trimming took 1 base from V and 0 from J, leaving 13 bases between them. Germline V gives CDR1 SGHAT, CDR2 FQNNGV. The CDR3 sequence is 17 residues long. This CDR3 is CASSLGPGTFSGNTIYF. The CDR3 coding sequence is TGTGCCAGCAGCTTAGGGCCAGGGACCTTCTCTGGAAACACCATATATTTT.

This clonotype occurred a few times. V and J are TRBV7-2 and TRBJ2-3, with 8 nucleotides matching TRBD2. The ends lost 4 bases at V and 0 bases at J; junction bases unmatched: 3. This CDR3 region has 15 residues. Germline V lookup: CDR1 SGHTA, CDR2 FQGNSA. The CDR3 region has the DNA TGTGCCAGCAGCTACGCTAGCGGGAGCACAGATACGCAGTATTTT. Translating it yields CASSYASGSTDTQYF.

CDR3 sequence reads: CASSYGTGDSTDTQYF. CDR3 DNA sequence: TGTGCCAGCAGTTACGGGACAGGGGACAGCACAGATACGCAGTATTTT. The genes are TRBV4-2 and TRBJ2-3, with TRBD1 identical over 10 bases. The CDR3 is 16 amino acids. CDR1 and CDR2 (germline): LGHNA, YNFKEQ. Trimming took 6 bases from V and 0 from J; bases not matched to a gene: 6.

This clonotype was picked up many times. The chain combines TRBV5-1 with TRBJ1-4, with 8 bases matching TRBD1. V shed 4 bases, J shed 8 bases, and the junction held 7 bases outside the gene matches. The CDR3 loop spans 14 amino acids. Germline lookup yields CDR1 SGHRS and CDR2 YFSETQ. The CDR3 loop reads CASSQQGGPEKLFF. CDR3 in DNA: TGCGCCAGCAGCCAACAGGGGGGACCAGAAAAACTGTTTTTT.

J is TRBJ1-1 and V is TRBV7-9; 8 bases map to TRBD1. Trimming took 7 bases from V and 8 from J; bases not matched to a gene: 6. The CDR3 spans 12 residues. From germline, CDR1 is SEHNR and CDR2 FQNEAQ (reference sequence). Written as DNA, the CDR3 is TGTGCCAGCACCTTCAGGGGGCGGGAAGCTTTCTTT. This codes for CASTFRGREAFF.

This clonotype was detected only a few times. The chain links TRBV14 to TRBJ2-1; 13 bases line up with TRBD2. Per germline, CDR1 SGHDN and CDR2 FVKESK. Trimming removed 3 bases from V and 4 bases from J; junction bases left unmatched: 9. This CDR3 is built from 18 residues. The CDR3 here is CASSHSPGLAGSYNEQFF. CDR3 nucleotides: TGTGCCAGCAGCCACAGTCCGGGACTAGCGGGGTCTTACAATGAGCAGTTCTTC.

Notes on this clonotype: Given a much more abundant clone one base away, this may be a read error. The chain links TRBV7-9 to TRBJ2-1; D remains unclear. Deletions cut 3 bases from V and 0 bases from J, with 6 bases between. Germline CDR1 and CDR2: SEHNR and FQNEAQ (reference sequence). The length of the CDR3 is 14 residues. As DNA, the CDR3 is TGTGCCAGCAGCTTCTCGAACTCCTACAATGAGCAGTTCTTC. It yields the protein CASSFSNSYNEQFF.

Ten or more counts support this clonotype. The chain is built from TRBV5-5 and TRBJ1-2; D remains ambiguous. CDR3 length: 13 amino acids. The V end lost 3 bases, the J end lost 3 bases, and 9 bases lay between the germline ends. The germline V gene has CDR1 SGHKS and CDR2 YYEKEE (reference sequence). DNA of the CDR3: TGTGCCAGCAGCTGGACCGGGGACTATGGCTACACCTTC. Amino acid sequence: CASSWTGDYGYTF.

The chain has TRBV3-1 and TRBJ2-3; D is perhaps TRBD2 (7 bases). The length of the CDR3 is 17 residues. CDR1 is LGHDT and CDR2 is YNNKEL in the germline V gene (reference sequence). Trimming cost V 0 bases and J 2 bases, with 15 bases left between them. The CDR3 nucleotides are TGTGCCAGCAGCCAAGATCTGGCGGGGGCTCTCACAGATACGCAGTATTTT. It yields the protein CASSQDLAGALTDTQYF.

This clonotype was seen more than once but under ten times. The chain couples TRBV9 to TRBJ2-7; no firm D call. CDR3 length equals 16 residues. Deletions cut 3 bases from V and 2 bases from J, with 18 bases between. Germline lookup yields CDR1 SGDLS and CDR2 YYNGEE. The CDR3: CASSGSPPDGTYEQYF. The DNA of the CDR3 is TGTGCCAGCAGCGGTAGTCCGCCTGACGGCACCTACGAGCAGTACTTC.

The CDR3 region is CASMDGTSGANVLTF. CDR3 coding DNA: TGTGCCAGCATGGACGGTACCTCTGGGGCCAACGTCCTGACTTTC. The gene calls are TRBV6-2 or TRBV6-3 and TRBJ2-6, with D unclear. Germline V gene data show CDR1 as MNHEY and CDR2 as SVGEGT. Trimming stripped 7 bases from V and 0 bases from J, with 10 bases between. The CDR3 is 15 residues long.

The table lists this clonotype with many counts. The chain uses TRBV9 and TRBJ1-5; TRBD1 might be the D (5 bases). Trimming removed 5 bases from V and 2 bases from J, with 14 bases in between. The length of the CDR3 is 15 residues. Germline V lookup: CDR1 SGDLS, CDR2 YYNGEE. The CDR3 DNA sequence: TGTGCCAGCAGTGTCGACGGGGGGGGCAATCAGCCCCAGCATTTT. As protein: CASSVDGGGNQPQHF.

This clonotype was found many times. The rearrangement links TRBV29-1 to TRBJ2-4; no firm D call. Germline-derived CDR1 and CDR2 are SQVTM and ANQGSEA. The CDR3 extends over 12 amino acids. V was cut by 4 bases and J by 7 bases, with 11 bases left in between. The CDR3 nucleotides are TGCAGCGTTGGAACCCCCCCTAACATTCAGTACTTC. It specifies CSVGTPPNIQYF.

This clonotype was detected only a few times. The CDR3 sequence: CASQHQTGGADTQYF. CDR3 nucleotides: TGTGCCTCCCAGCATCAGACAGGGGGCGCAGATACGCAGTATTTT. The chain employs TRBV6-1 and TRBJ2-3, with 10 bases that match TRBD1. V lost 11 bases and J lost 4; bases outside the gene matches: 12. The CDR3 totals 15 residues. Germline loops: CDR1 MNHNS, CDR2 SASEGT.

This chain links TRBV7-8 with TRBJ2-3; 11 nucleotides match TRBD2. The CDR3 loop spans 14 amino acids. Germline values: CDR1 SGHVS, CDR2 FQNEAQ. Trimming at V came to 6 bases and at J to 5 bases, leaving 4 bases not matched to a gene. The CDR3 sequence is CASRPSGGRDTQYF. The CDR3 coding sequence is TGTGCCAGCAGACCTAGCGGGGGGAGAGATACGCAGTATTTT.

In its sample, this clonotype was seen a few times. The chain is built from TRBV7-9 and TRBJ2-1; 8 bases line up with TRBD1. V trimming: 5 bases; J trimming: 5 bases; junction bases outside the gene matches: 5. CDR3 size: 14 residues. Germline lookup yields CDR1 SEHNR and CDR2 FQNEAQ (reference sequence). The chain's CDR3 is CASSRQGSDNEQFF. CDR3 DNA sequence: TGTGCCAGCAGCCGACAGGGGTCCGACAATGAGCAGTTCTTC.

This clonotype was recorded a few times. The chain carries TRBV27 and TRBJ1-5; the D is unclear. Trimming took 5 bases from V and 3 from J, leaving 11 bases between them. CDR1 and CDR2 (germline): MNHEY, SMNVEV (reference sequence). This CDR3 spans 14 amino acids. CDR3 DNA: TGTGCCAGCAGTAGCAGCGGTACCAATCAGCCCCAGCATTTT. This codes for CASSSSGTNQPQHF.

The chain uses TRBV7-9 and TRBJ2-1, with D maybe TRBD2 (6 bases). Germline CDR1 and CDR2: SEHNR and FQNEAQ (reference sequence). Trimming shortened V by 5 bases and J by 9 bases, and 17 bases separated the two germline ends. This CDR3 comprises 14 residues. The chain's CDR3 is CASSPKGGNFEQFF. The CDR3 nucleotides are TGTGCCAGCAGCCCGAAGGGCGGGAATTTTGAGCAGTTCTTC.

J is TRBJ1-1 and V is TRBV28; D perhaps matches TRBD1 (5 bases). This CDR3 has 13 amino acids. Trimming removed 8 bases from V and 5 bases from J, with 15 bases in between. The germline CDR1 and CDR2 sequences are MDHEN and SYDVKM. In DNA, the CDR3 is TGTGCCAGCGGTACTCCCGGGGGGACTGAAGCTTTCTTT. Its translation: CASGTPGGTEAFF.

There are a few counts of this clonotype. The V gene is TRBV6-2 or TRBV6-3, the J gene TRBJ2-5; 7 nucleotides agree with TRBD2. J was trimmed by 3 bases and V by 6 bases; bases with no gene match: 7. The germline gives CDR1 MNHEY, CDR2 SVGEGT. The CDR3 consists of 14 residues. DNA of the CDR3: TGTGCCAGCAGCCGTTCTGGGAGGGAAGAGACCCAGTACTTC. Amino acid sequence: CASSRSGREETQYF.

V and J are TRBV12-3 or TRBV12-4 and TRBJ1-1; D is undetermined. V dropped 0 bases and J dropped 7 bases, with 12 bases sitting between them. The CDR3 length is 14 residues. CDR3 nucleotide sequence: TGTGCCAGCAGTTTAGCGACTGGGAAAGTTGAAGCTTTCTTT. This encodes CASSLATGKVEAFF.

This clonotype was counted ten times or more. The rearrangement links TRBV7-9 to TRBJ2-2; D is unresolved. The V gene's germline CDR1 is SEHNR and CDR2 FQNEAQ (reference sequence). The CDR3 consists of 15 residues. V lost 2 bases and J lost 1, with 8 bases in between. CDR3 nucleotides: TGTGCCAGCAGCTTATTCGCAGGGAACACCGGGGAGCTGTTTTTT. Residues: CASSLFAGNTGELFF.

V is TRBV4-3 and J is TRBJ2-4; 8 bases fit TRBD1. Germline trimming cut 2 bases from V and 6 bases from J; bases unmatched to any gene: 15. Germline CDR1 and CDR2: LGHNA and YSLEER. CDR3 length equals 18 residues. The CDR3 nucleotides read TGCGCCAGCAGCCAATGGACAGGGAGTAGCCGACGGGGAAACATTCAGTACTTC. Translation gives CASSQWTGSSRRGNIQYF.